A selection of T cell receptor beta chains follows, all from one sample in a study of blood T cells in healthy people across ages. Using its own MiXCR run on the 5' RACE reads, TCRdb lists one record per CDR3 protein. The sample has fewer than 700,000 distinct CDR3 sequences; around half are singletons. The sequencing sample was made of blood. These receptors all come from a man older than 75 in good health. Each CDR3 is given with its conserved first and last residue. Fields, in order: J gene, V gene, clone size, D gene, CDR3 DNA, CDR3 protein. A D gene is named only where the DNA matches it firmly. Part of the rows lack a size; the others show once, few, many or a class for expanded clones.

j_gene: TRBJ2-2
v_gene: TRBV18
abundance: .
d_gene: .
CDR3nt: TGTGCCAGCTCACCCGAGAGACAGGAGAACACCGGGGAGCTGTTTTTT
CDR3aa: CASSPERQENTGELFF

j_gene: TRBJ2-3
v_gene: TRBV5-1
abundance: .
d_gene: .
CDR3nt: TGCGCCAGCAATCGGGACGGTGATACGCAGTATTTT
CDR3aa: CASNRDGDTQYF

j_gene: TRBJ1-3
v_gene: TRBV6-6
abundance: once
d_gene: .
CDR3nt: TGTGCCAGTAGGCTCCGGGACACCTTTGGAAACACCATATATTTT
CDR3aa: CASRLRDTFGNTIYF

j_gene: TRBJ2-1
v_gene: TRBV12-3/TRBV12-4
abundance: few
d_gene: TRBD2
CDR3nt: TGTGCCAGCAGTATCACTAGCGGGAACTACAATGAGCAGTTCTTC
CDR3aa: CASSITSGNYNEQFF

j_gene: TRBJ2-7
v_gene: TRBV7-9
abundance: .
d_gene: TRBD1
CDR3nt: TGTGCCAGCAGCTTAGCGGCGACAGGGGGGGGGTACGAGCAGTACTTC
CDR3aa: CASSLAATGGGYEQYF

j_gene: TRBJ2-7
v_gene: TRBV5-1
abundance: .
d_gene: TRBD1
CDR3nt: TGCGCCAGCAGCCCCTCCGGGACAGGGACCAACGAGCAGTACTTC
CDR3aa: CASSPSGTGTNEQYF

j_gene: TRBJ2-5
v_gene: TRBV29-1
abundance: .
d_gene: .
CDR3nt: TGCAGCGGAGCAGGGGGGCAAGAGACCCAGTACTTC
CDR3aa: CSGAGGQETQYF

j_gene: TRBJ2-1
v_gene: TRBV20-1
abundance: .
d_gene: .
CDR3nt: TGCAGTGCCCGAACCGGGACCCGGCCCGGGAATGAGCAGTTCTTC
CDR3aa: CSARTGTRPGNEQFF

j_gene: TRBJ2-4
v_gene: TRBV7-2
abundance: few
d_gene: .
CDR3nt: TGTGCCAGCAGCCCGGTACTAGCCAAAAACATTCAGTACTTC
CDR3aa: CASSPVLAKNIQYF

j_gene: TRBJ1-6
v_gene: TRBV10-3
abundance: .
d_gene: .
CDR3nt: TGTGCCATCAGTGAGTCGCAGGGTCTCGATTCACCCCTCCACTTT
CDR3aa: CAISESQGLDSPLHF

j_gene: TRBJ2-5
v_gene: TRBV12-3/TRBV12-4
abundance: .
d_gene: .
CDR3nt: TGTGCCAGCATCCAGCGGGCTTACAATGAGCAGTACTTC
CDR3aa: CASIQRAYNEQYF

j_gene: TRBJ2-7
v_gene: TRBV12-1
abundance: .
d_gene: .
CDR3nt: TGTGCCAGCAGCCCCCCTGGCCTAGCCGGTGCTTTTTGGCGCGAGCAGTACTTC
CDR3aa: CASSPPGLAGAFWREQYF

j_gene: TRBJ1-4
v_gene: TRBV7-9
abundance: .
d_gene: .
CDR3nt: TGTGCCAGCAGCTTAACCGCGTACACGGGAGGGGATGAAAAACTGTTTTTT
CDR3aa: CASSLTAYTGGDEKLFF

j_gene: TRBJ2-7
v_gene: TRBV20-1
abundance: .
d_gene: .
CDR3nt: TGCAGTGCAGCGGCTAGCGATTCCTACGAGCAGTACTTC
CDR3aa: CSAAASDSYEQYF

j_gene: TRBJ2-1
v_gene: TRBV7-2
abundance: .
d_gene: .
CDR3nt: TGTGCCAGCAGCTTAGAGGGTGCGACCGCTAGCGAGGAGCAGTTCTTC
CDR3aa: CASSLEGATASEEQFF

j_gene: TRBJ2-7
v_gene: TRBV7-8
abundance: .
d_gene: .
CDR3nt: TGTGCCAGCAGCCCAGGGGCGGCCACTCGATCCTACGAGCAGTACTTC
CDR3aa: CASSPGAATRSYEQYF

j_gene: TRBJ2-3
v_gene: TRBV21-1
abundance: few
d_gene: .
CDR3nt: TGTGCCAGCAGCAAAGGATCAGGGAATACGCAGTATTTT
CDR3aa: CASSKGSGNTQYF

j_gene: TRBJ2-3
v_gene: TRBV4-2
abundance: few
d_gene: TRBD2
CDR3nt: TGTGCCAGCAGCCAAAGAGGGACTAGCCGGCTAGATACGCAGTATTTT
CDR3aa: CASSQRGTSRLDTQYF

j_gene: TRBJ2-5
v_gene: TRBV7-9
abundance: many
d_gene: .
CDR3nt: TGTGCCAGCAGCCCAGGACAGCAGACCCAGTACTTC
CDR3aa: CASSPGQQTQYF

j_gene: TRBJ2-5
v_gene: TRBV28
abundance: once
d_gene: TRBD2
CDR3nt: TGTGCCAGCAGTTTGACTAGCGGGACTAAGGACAATGAGCAGTACTTC
CDR3aa: CASSLTSGTKDNEQYF

j_gene: TRBJ1-2
v_gene: TRBV4-3
abundance: .
d_gene: .
CDR3nt: TGCGCCAGCAGCCGTCGGACAGTAGGTTGGGCTGGCTACACCTTC
CDR3aa: CASSRRTVGWAGYTF

j_gene: TRBJ2-1
v_gene: TRBV7-2
abundance: .
d_gene: .
CDR3nt: TGTGCCAGCAGCTCCACTAGGATTGAGCAGTTCTTC
CDR3aa: CASSSTRIEQFF

j_gene: TRBJ1-5
v_gene: TRBV30
abundance: .
d_gene: TRBD1
CDR3nt: TGTGCCTGGGCGGGACAGATCAATCAGCCCCAGCATTTT
CDR3aa: CAWAGQINQPQHF

j_gene: TRBJ2-1
v_gene: TRBV27
abundance: .
d_gene: .
CDR3nt: TGTGCCGGCAGTTTATGGCAGGGAGGCAATGAGCAGTTCTTC
CDR3aa: CAGSLWQGGNEQFF

j_gene: TRBJ1-1
v_gene: TRBV6-5
abundance: .
d_gene: TRBD1
CDR3nt: TGTGCCAGCAGCCGAGACAGGGGGGGACGGACTGAAGCTTTCTTT
CDR3aa: CASSRDRGGRTEAFF

j_gene: TRBJ1-2
v_gene: TRBV10-2
abundance: few
d_gene: .
CDR3nt: TGCGCCAGCAGTGAGGGTGGCCACGGCTACACCTTC
CDR3aa: CASSEGGHGYTF

j_gene: TRBJ2-3
v_gene: TRBV20-1
abundance: .
d_gene: .
CDR3nt: TGCAGTGCTAGATCCGGGGGCGCTTATTTAGCAGCAGATACGCAGTATTTT
CDR3aa: CSARSGGAYLAADTQYF

j_gene: TRBJ1-6
v_gene: TRBV29-1
abundance: .
d_gene: TRBD1
CDR3nt: TGCAGCGTCGCTACAGGGGGCTCTAATTCACCCCTCCACTTT
CDR3aa: CSVATGGSNSPLHF

j_gene: TRBJ2-3
v_gene: TRBV20-1
abundance: .
d_gene: .
CDR3nt: TGCAGTGCTTCGCCGACTAGTTATACGCAGTATTTT
CDR3aa: CSASPTSYTQYF

j_gene: TRBJ2-5
v_gene: TRBV7-8
abundance: once
d_gene: .
CDR3nt: TGTGCCAGCAGCCCCCTGGAAACGGGTGCGGTAGAGACCCAGTACTTC
CDR3aa: CASSPLETGAVETQYF

j_gene: TRBJ2-1
v_gene: TRBV20-1
abundance: once
d_gene: .
CDR3nt: TGCAGTGCTAGAGAATCCCCAGGCAATGAGCAGTTCTTC
CDR3aa: CSARESPGNEQFF

j_gene: TRBJ1-1
v_gene: TRBV29-1
abundance: .
d_gene: .
CDR3nt: TGCAGCGTTGAAAGCGGCATGAACACTGAAGCTTTCTTT
CDR3aa: CSVESGMNTEAFF

j_gene: TRBJ2-1
v_gene: TRBV4-1
abundance: .
d_gene: .
CDR3nt: TGCGCCAGCAGCTACCCCGGGACCACCTACAATGAGCAGTTCTTC
CDR3aa: CASSYPGTTYNEQFF

j_gene: TRBJ2-1
v_gene: TRBV7-2
abundance: .
d_gene: .
CDR3nt: TGTGCCAGCAGCTTAGTAACCGACAATGAGCAGTTCTTC
CDR3aa: CASSLVTDNEQFF

j_gene: TRBJ2-7
v_gene: TRBV3-1
abundance: .
d_gene: .
CDR3nt: TGTGCCAGCAGCCAAGAATCCGGACTACCTTACGAGCAGTACTTC
CDR3aa: CASSQESGLPYEQYF

j_gene: TRBJ1-4
v_gene: TRBV3-1
abundance: .
d_gene: TRBD1
CDR3nt: TGTGCCAGCAGCCCGGGACAGGGGGCGTTCAATGAAAAACTGTTTTTT
CDR3aa: CASSPGQGAFNEKLFF

j_gene: TRBJ2-7
v_gene: TRBV7-2
abundance: .
d_gene: TRBD1
CDR3nt: TGTGCCAGCAGTACACCGGGACAGCGCCTCTACGAGCAGTACTTC
CDR3aa: CASSTPGQRLYEQYF

j_gene: TRBJ2-3
v_gene: TRBV10-3
abundance: .
d_gene: .
CDR3nt: TGTGCCACCTTAGGGGCAGACGGCACAGATACGCAGTATTTT
CDR3aa: CATLGADGTDTQYF

j_gene: TRBJ2-7
v_gene: TRBV7-2
abundance: .
d_gene: .
CDR3nt: TGTGCCAGCAGCTTCGGGAGACAGAACTACGAGCAGTACTTC
CDR3aa: CASSFGRQNYEQYF

j_gene: TRBJ2-1
v_gene: TRBV12-3/TRBV12-4
abundance: few
d_gene: .
CDR3nt: TGTGCCAGCCTCATGGGCAGGCGTCCATACAATGAGCAGTTCTTC
CDR3aa: CASLMGRRPYNEQFF

j_gene: TRBJ1-1
v_gene: TRBV29-1
abundance: .
d_gene: TRBD1
CDR3nt: TGCAGCGTCCACACGGGACAGGGCGTCACTGAAGCTTTCTTT
CDR3aa: CSVHTGQGVTEAFF

j_gene: TRBJ2-3
v_gene: TRBV7-2
abundance: .
d_gene: .
CDR3nt: TGTGCCAGCAGCTTATCAAGCGGGTTCCCAGATACGCAGTATTTT
CDR3aa: CASSLSSGFPDTQYF

j_gene: TRBJ2-7
v_gene: TRBV4-2
abundance: .
d_gene: .
CDR3nt: TGTGCCAGCAGCCAACTAGTTATCCCATACGAGCAGTACTTC
CDR3aa: CASSQLVIPYEQYF

j_gene: TRBJ2-3
v_gene: TRBV7-2
abundance: few
d_gene: .
CDR3nt: TGTGCCAGCAGCTTTTTCGGCGGAGATACGCAGTATTTT
CDR3aa: CASSFFGGDTQYF

j_gene: TRBJ2-2
v_gene: TRBV20-1
abundance: few
d_gene: .
CDR3nt: TGCAGTGCCCAGGACTCGCGGTCCGACACCGGGGAGCTGTTTTTT
CDR3aa: CSAQDSRSDTGELFF

j_gene: TRBJ2-3
v_gene: TRBV10-3
abundance: .
d_gene: .
CDR3nt: TGTGCCATCAGCCCGGGGGATACGCAGTATTTT
CDR3aa: CAISPGDTQYF

j_gene: TRBJ2-1
v_gene: TRBV6-1
abundance: .
d_gene: .
CDR3nt: TGTGCCAGCAGTATAGGGTGGAATGAGCAGTTCTTC
CDR3aa: CASSIGWNEQFF

j_gene: TRBJ1-2
v_gene: TRBV21-1
abundance: .
d_gene: .
CDR3nt: TGTGCCAGCACCTGCCGGGACAAGAGCTACACCTTC
CDR3aa: CASTCRDKSYTF

j_gene: TRBJ2-5
v_gene: TRBV12-3/TRBV12-4
abundance: .
d_gene: .
CDR3nt: TGTGCCAGCGGAAGTAGTTCGTCAGAGGCCCAGTACTTC
CDR3aa: CASGSSSSEAQYF

j_gene: TRBJ1-6
v_gene: TRBV12-3/TRBV12-4
abundance: few
d_gene: .
CDR3nt: TGTGCCAGCAGTTTAGACGGCTCCTATAATTCACCCCTCCACTTT
CDR3aa: CASSLDGSYNSPLHF

j_gene: TRBJ2-1
v_gene: TRBV28
abundance: .
d_gene: TRBD1
CDR3nt: TGTGCCAGCAGGGGACAGACCTCCTACAATGAGCAGTTCTTC
CDR3aa: CASRGQTSYNEQFF

j_gene: TRBJ2-1
v_gene: TRBV24-1
abundance: many
d_gene: .
CDR3nt: TGTGCCACCAGTGATTTTCCCCTAGGCAATGAGCAGTTCTTC
CDR3aa: CATSDFPLGNEQFF